The sequence of this T cell receptor beta chain was determined in a study of blood T cell repertoires in COVID-19. For the study at large: Sources were T cells, B-cell-depleted T cells, or PBMCs; the material itself was cDNA or gDNA.

Each participant's cohort was designated according to participant-reported clinical history. Recovered status applied to Cohort 3 donors who had two consecutive negative PCRs. It also applied to those with clearance or with symptom resolution. Generated by immunoSEQ multiplex PCR, the TCRdb table keeps only in-frame clones and is missing some. The profile covers approximately 230,000 clones, with around nine tenths appearing a single time and approximately 2% taken by the ten largest. V shed 6 bases, J shed 1 base, and the junction held 6 bases outside the gene matches. Germline lookup yields CDR1 SGHRS and CDR2 YFSETQ. The CDR3 length is 14 residues.

Material for sequencing was PBMCs or T cells enriched from blood (not recorded which). This chain connects TRBV5-1 to TRBJ2-7; 8 positions match TRBD2. This sequence was found in a woman under 30 who had recovered from COVID-19. In DNA, the CDR3 is TGCGCCAGCAAGCCGCGACTAGCGTCCTACGAGCAGTACTTC. Its translation is CASKPRLASYEQYF. The full variable domain, rest sourced from reference TRBV5-1 and TRBJ2-7, is KAGVTQTPRYLIKTRGQQVTLSCSPISGHRSVSWYQQTPGQGLQFLFEYFSETQRNKGNFPGRFSGRQFSNSRSEMNVSTLELGDSALYLCASKPRLASYEQYFGPGTRLTVT.